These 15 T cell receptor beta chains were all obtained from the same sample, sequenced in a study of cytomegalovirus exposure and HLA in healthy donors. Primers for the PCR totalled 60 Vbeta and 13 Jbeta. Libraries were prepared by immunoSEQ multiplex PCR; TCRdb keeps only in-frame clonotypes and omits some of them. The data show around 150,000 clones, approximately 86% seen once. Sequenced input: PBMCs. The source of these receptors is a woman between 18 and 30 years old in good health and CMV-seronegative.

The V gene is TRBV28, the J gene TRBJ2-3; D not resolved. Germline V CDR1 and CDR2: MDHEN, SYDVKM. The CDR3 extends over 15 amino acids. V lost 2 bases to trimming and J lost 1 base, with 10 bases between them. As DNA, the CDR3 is TGTGCCAGCAGTTTAGGGCCGGCTCGCACAGATACGCAGTATTTT. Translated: CASSLGPARTDTQYF.

This chain's CDR3 is CASSSNPSSYNEQFF. The CDR3 coding sequence is TGTGCCAGCAGCTCTAACCCTAGCTCCTACAATGAGCAGTTCTTC. The J gene is TRBJ2-1, the V gene TRBV7-9; D remains ambiguous. Germline V CDR1 and CDR2: SEHNR, FQNEAQ (reference sequence). This CDR3 contains 15 residues. The V and J ends lost 4 bases and 0 bases respectively, with 10 bases between them.

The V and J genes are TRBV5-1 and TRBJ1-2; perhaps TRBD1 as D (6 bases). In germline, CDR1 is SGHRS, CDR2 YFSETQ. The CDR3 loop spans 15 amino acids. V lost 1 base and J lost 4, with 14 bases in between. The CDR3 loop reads CASSLRQENLYGYTF. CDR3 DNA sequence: TGCGCCAGCAGCTTGAGACAGGAAAACCTCTATGGCTACACCTTC.

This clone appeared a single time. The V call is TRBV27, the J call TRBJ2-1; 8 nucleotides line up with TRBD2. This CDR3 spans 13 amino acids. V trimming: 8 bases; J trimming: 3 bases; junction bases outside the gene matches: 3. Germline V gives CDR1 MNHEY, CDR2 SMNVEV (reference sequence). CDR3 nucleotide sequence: TGTGCCAGCGGCCGGGAGGGCTACAATGAGCAGTTCTTC. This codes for CASGREGYNEQFF.

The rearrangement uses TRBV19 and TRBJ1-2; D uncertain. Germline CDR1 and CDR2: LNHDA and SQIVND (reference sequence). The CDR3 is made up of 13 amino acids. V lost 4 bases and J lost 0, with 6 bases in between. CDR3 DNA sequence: TGTGCCAGTAGTACAGTACCTAACTATGGCTACACCTTC. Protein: CASSTVPNYGYTF.

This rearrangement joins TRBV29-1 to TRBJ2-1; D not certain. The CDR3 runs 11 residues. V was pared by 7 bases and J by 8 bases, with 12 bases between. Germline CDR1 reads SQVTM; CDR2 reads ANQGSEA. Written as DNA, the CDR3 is TGCAGCGGAACTCGTTATGATGAGCAGTTCTTC. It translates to CSGTRYDEQFF.

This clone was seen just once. Here the CDR3 reads CAWTGQGITEAFF. The CDR3 region has the DNA TGTGCCTGGACGGGACAGGGGATAACTGAAGCTTTCTTT. V gene TRBV30 combines with J gene TRBJ1-1, with 10 positions matching TRBD1. The germline gives CDR1 GTSNPN, CDR2 SVGIG (reference sequence). The J segment lost 5 bases and the V segment lost 4 bases, leaving 4 bases of the junction unmatched. This CDR3 is built from 13 residues.

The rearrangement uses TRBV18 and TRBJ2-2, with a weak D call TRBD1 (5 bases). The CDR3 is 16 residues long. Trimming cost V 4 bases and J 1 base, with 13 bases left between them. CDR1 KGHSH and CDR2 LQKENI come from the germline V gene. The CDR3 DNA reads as TGTGCCAGCTCACTAACCTCAAGGGGGAACACCGGGGAGCTGTTTTTT. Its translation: CASSLTSRGNTGELFF.

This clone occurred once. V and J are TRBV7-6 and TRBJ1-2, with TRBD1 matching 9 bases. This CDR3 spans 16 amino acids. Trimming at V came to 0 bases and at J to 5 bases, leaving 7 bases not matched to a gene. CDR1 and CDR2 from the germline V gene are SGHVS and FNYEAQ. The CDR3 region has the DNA TGTGCCAGCAGCTTAGCGCAGACAGGGGGAGATTATGGCTACACCTTC. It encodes CASSLAQTGGDYGYTF.

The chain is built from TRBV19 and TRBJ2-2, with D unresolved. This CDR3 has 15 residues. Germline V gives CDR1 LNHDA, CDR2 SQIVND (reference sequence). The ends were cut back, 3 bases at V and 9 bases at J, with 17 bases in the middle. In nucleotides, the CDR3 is TGTGCCAGTAGTATCGGGTCTGTTAACCCCAGGGAGCTGTTTTTT. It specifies CASSIGSVNPRELFF.

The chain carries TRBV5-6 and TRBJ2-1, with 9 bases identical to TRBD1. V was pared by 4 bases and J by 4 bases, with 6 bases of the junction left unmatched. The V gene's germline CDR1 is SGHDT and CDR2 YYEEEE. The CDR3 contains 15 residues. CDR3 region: CASSPGTGSYNEQFF. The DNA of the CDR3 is TGTGCCAGCAGCCCCGGGACAGGGTCTTACAATGAGCAGTTCTTC.

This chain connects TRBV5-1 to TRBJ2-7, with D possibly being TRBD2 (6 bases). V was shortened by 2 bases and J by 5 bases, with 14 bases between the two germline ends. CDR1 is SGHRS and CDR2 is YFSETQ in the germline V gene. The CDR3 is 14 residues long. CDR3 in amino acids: CASSLGTGVDEQYF. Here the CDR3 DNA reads TGCGCCAGCAGCTTAGGGACGGGGGTAGACGAGCAGTACTTC. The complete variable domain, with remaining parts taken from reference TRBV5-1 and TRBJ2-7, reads KAGVTQTPRYLIKTRGQQVTLSCSPISGHRSVSWYQQTPGQGLQFLFEYFSETQRNKGNFPGRFSGRQFSNSRSEMNVSTLELGDSALYLCASSLGTGVDEQYFGPGTRLTVT.

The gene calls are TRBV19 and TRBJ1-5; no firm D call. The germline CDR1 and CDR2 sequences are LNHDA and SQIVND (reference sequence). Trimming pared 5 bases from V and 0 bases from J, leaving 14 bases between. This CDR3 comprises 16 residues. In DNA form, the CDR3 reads TGTGCCAGTAGTGTCAAATGGAGGCGTAGCAATCAGCCCCAGCATTTT. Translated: CASSVKWRRSNQPQHF.

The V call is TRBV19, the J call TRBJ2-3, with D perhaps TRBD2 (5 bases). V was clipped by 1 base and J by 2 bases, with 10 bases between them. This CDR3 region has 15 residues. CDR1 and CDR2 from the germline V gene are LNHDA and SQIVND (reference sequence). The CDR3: CASSIAGRPTDTQYF. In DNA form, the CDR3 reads TGTGCCAGTAGTATAGCGGGAAGGCCCACAGATACGCAGTATTTT. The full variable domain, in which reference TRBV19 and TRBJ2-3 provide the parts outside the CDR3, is DGGITQSPKYLFRKEGQNVTLSCEQNLNHDAMYWYRQDPGQGLRLIYYSQIVNDFQKGDIAEGYSVSREKKESFPLTVTSAQKNPTAFYLCASSIAGRPTDTQYFGPGTRLTVL.

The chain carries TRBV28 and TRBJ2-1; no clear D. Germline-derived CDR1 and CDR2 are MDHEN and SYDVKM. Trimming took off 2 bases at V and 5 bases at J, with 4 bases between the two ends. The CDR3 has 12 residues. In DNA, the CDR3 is TGTGCCAGCAGTTTAACGGACAATGAGCAGTTCTTC. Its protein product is CASSLTDNEQFF.